A selection of T cell receptor beta chains follows, all from one sample in a study of T cells in Graves' hyperthyroidism and ophthalmopathy. One entry per CDR3 protein, called by TCRdb with MiXCR from the multiplex PCR reads. This table holds roughly 420,000 distinct CDR3 sequences, approximately 15% found once. The sample taken for sequencing was blood. All receptors come from a woman aged 18-29 years with Graves' hyperthyroidism. The CDR3 runs from the conserved cysteine through the conserved F or W. Each record gives: V gene, J gene, clone size, D gene, CDR3 protein. The D gene is left open where the match is weak. Part of the rows lack a size; the others show once, few, many or a class for expanded clones.

V gene: TRBV7-3
J gene: TRBJ1-5
clone size: -
D gene: TRBD1
CDR3 protein: CASSPRDRPLGPQHF

V gene: TRBV6-1
J gene: TRBJ1-2
clone size: few
D gene: -
CDR3 protein: CASTKRSLYGYTF

V gene: TRBV6-2/TRBV6-3
J gene: TRBJ1-5
clone size: many
D gene: -
CDR3 protein: CASIHGRDPIKTILNQPQHF

V gene: TRBV12-5
J gene: TRBJ1-5
clone size: many
D gene: -
CDR3 protein: CASGYLPRGSNQPQHF

V gene: TRBV7-2
J gene: TRBJ2-7
clone size: many
D gene: TRBD2
CDR3 protein: CASSNRGGEGEQYF

V gene: TRBV3-1
J gene: TRBJ1-2
clone size: few
D gene: TRBD1
CDR3 protein: CASSLGGKGSGYTF

V gene: TRBV30
J gene: TRBJ1-2
clone size: many
D gene: -
CDR3 protein: CAWRTSGNYYGYTF

V gene: TRBV15
J gene: TRBJ1-4
clone size: -
D gene: TRBD1
CDR3 protein: CATSRDKGQNEKLFF

V gene: TRBV20-1
J gene: TRBJ1-5
clone size: few
D gene: TRBD1
CDR3 protein: CSARDETGLGNQPQHF

V gene: TRBV7-2
J gene: TRBJ2-3
clone size: many
D gene: TRBD2
CDR3 protein: CASSNRLAGDTDTQYF

V gene: TRBV4-2
J gene: TRBJ2-7
clone size: few
D gene: TRBD2
CDR3 protein: CASSPRTSGGFAAYEQYF

V gene: TRBV5-1
J gene: TRBJ2-2
clone size: many
D gene: -
CDR3 protein: CASGESTGELFF

V gene: TRBV20-1
J gene: TRBJ2-2
clone size: -
D gene: -
CDR3 protein: CSARDGRAITGELFF

V gene: TRBV12-5
J gene: TRBJ2-4
clone size: -
D gene: -
CDR3 protein: CASGQSGLAKNIQYF

V gene: TRBV27
J gene: TRBJ2-2
clone size: many
D gene: -
CDR3 protein: CASSFSSGELFF

V gene: TRBV12-3/TRBV12-4
J gene: TRBJ2-7
clone size: many
D gene: -
CDR3 protein: CASSLGSHSSYEQYF

V gene: TRBV6-2/TRBV6-3
J gene: TRBJ2-7
clone size: many
D gene: -
CDR3 protein: CATERWRGSYEQYF

V gene: TRBV18
J gene: TRBJ1-2
clone size: many
D gene: -
CDR3 protein: CASSPRRTQSYGYTF

V gene: TRBV5-4
J gene: TRBJ2-1
clone size: -
D gene: -
CDR3 protein: CASSLSTYNGDEQFF

V gene: TRBV20-1
J gene: TRBJ2-1
clone size: -
D gene: TRBD2
CDR3 protein: CSARALGGWVNEQLF

V gene: TRBV29-1
J gene: TRBJ1-2
clone size: once
D gene: TRBD1
CDR3 protein: CSVGTGGYGYTF

V gene: TRBV5-1
J gene: TRBJ1-2
clone size: many
D gene: TRBD1
CDR3 protein: CASSPTVQGALSGYTF

V gene: TRBV7-3
J gene: TRBJ2-1
clone size: -
D gene: TRBD2
CDR3 protein: CASSSSGGAGDEQFF

V gene: TRBV6-1
J gene: TRBJ2-1
clone size: few
D gene: TRBD1
CDR3 protein: CASRGQGVNEQFF

V gene: TRBV7-9
J gene: TRBJ2-7
clone size: many
D gene: -
CDR3 protein: CASSLGGQEQYF

V gene: TRBV3-1
J gene: TRBJ2-5
clone size: many
D gene: -
CDR3 protein: CASSLGGQQTQYF

V gene: TRBV20-1
J gene: TRBJ2-3
clone size: many
D gene: TRBD2
CDR3 protein: CSATSGGAHGAQYF

V gene: TRBV2
J gene: TRBJ1-4
clone size: many
D gene: TRBD1
CDR3 protein: CASNPGGSTNEKLFF

V gene: TRBV5-6
J gene: TRBJ2-3
clone size: few
D gene: TRBD1
CDR3 protein: CASSRTGDRGRDTQYF

V gene: TRBV9
J gene: TRBJ2-5
clone size: -
D gene: TRBD2
CDR3 protein: CASTTSGGSSETQYF

V gene: TRBV11-2
J gene: TRBJ2-7
clone size: many
D gene: -
CDR3 protein: CASSRLANEQYF

V gene: TRBV6-2/TRBV6-3
J gene: TRBJ2-1
clone size: -
D gene: TRBD2
CDR3 protein: CASSSLRRGGNEQFF

V gene: TRBV7-6
J gene: TRBJ2-3
clone size: many
D gene: -
CDR3 protein: CASSSSRSEYTDTQYF

V gene: TRBV6-1
J gene: TRBJ2-2
clone size: many
D gene: -
CDR3 protein: CASSDVIQGTGELFF

V gene: TRBV20-1
J gene: TRBJ2-7
clone size: -
D gene: -
CDR3 protein: CSAMPGAYEQYF